This TCR beta chain was profiled in a study of T cell responses to AZD1222 COVID-19 vaccine. Germline V lookup: CDR1 LGHNA, CDR2 YNFKEQ. V lost 0 bases and J 1 base, leaving 3 bases between the germline ends. The CDR3 runs 14 residues. A remark on this clone: The antigen is undetermined.

General observations from the study: Donors, mostly white British, included more females; clonal diversity was possibly underestimated.

Here immunoSEQ multiplex PCR was the method, and the copy in TCRdb shows in-frame clones only, minus some. Of under 200,000 clones listed, more than 90% are singletons. This specimen was peripheral blood, taken on day 0 of AZD1222 vaccination. The rearrangement uses TRBV4-2 and TRBJ2-2; D gene unclear. This TCR was sampled from an adult in good health. CDR3: CASSQEWNTGELFF. As DNA, the CDR3 is TGTGCCAGCAGCCAAGAATGGAACACCGGGGAGCTGTTTTTT.